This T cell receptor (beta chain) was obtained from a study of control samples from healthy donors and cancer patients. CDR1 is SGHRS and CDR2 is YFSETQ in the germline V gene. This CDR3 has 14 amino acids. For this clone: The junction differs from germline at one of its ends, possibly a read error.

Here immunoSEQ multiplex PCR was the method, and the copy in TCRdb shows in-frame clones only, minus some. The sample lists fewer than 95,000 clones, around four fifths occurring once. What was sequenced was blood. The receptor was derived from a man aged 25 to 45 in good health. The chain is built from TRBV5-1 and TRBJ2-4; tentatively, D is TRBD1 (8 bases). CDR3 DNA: TGCCCCAGCAGCAACCCAGGGGGCGGGGGCATTCAGTACTTC. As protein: CPSSNPGGGGIQYF.